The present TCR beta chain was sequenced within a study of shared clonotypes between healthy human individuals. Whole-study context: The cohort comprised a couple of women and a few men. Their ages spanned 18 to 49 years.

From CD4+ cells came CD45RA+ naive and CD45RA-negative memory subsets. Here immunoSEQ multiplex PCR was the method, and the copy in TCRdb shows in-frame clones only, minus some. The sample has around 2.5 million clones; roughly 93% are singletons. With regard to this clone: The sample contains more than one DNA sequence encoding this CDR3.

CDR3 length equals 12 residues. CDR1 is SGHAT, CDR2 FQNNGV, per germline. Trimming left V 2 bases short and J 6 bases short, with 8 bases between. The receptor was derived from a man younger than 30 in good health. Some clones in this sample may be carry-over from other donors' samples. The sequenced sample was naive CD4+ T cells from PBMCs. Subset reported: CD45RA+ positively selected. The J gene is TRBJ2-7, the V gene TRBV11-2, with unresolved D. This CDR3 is CASSLLGSEQYF. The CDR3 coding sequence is TGTGCCAGCAGCTTACTAGGGTCCGAGCAGTACTTC. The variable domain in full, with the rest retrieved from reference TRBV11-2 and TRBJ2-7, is EAGVAQSPRYKIIEKRQSVAFWCNPISGHATLYWYQQILGQGPKLLIQFQNNGVVDDSQLPKDRFSAERLKGVDSTLKIQPAKLEDSAVYLCASSLLGSEQYFGPGTRLTVT.